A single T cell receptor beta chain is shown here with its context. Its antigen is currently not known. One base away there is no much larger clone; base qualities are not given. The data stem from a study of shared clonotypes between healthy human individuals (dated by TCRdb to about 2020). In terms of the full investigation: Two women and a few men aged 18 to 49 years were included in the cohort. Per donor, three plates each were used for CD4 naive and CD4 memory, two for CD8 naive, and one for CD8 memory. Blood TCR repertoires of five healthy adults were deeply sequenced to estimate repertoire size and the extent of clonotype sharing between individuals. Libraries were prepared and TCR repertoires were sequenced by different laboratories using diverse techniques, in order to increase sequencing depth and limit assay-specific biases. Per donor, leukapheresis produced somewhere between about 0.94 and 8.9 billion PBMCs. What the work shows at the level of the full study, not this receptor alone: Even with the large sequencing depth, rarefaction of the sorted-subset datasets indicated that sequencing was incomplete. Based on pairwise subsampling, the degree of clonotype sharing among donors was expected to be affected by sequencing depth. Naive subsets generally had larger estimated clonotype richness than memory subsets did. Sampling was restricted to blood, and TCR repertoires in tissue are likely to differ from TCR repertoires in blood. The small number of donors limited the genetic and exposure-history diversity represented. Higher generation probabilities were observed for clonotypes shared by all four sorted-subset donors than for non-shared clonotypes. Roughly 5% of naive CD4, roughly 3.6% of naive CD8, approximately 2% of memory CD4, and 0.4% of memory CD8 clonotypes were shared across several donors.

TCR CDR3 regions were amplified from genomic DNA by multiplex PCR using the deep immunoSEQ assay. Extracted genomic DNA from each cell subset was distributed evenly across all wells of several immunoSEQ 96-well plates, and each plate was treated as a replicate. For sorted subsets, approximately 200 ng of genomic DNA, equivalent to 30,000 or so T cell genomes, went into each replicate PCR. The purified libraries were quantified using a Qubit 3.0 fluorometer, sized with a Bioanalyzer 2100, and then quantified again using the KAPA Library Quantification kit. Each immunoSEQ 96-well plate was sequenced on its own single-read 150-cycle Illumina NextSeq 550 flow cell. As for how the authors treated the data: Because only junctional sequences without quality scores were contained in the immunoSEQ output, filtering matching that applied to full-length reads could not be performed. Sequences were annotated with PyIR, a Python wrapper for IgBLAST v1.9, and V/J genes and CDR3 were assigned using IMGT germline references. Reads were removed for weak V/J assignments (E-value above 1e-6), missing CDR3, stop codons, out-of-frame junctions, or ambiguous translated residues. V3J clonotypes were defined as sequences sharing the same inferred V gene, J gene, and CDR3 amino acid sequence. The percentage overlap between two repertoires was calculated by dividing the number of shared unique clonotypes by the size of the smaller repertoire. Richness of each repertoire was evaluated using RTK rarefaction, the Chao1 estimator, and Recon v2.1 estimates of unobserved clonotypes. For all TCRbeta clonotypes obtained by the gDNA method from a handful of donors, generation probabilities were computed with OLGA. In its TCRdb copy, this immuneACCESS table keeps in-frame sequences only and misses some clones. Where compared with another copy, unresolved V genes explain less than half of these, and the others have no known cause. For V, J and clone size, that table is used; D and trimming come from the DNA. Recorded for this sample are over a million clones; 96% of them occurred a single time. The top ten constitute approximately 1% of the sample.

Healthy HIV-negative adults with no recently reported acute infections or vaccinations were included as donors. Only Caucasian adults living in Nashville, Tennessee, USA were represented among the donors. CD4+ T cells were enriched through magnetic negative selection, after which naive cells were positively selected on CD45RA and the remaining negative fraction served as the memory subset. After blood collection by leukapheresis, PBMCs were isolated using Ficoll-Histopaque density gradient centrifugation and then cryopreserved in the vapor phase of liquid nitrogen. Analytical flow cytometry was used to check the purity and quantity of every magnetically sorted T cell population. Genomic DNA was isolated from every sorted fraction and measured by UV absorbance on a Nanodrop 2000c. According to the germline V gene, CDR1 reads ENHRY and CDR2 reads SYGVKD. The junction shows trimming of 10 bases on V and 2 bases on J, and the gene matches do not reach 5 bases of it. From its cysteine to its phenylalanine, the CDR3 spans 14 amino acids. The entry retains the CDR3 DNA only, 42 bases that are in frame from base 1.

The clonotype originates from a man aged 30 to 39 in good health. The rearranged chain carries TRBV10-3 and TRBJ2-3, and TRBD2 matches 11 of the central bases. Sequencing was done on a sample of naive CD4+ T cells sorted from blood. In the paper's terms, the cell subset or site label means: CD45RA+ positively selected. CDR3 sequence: CATGGLAVTDTQYF. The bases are TGTGCCACTGGGGGACTAGCGGTCACAGATACGCAGTATTTT.